This T cell receptor beta chain originates from a study of T cells in Graves' hyperthyroidism and ophthalmopathy. Exclusions: uncontrolled infection, other autoimmune disease, pregnancy, lactation. The CDR3 loop spans 15 amino acids. V lost 5 bases to trimming and J lost 2 bases, with 17 bases between them. Germline V gives CDR1 SGDLS, CDR2 YYNGEE. This clonotype was observed many times. From RNA transcripts, TCR beta CDR3 regions were amplified. Primed by the HTBI set, a first-round RT-PCR was run on the TCR CDR3. TCRdb re-analysed the multiplex PCR reads in MiXCR, keeping a single row per CDR3 protein. The sample consists of 360,000 or so distinct CDR3 sequences, 15% to 20% of them appearing once.

Source material: blood. This clonotype was sampled from a woman in her thirties or forties with Graves' ophthalmopathy. The V gene is TRBV9, the J gene TRBJ2-7, with a tentative D call TRBD2 (6 bases). The CDR3 DNA reads TGTGCCAGCAGTGCTAGCGCGTCCCAGACCTACGAGCAGTACTTC. Translating it yields CASSASASQTYEQYF.